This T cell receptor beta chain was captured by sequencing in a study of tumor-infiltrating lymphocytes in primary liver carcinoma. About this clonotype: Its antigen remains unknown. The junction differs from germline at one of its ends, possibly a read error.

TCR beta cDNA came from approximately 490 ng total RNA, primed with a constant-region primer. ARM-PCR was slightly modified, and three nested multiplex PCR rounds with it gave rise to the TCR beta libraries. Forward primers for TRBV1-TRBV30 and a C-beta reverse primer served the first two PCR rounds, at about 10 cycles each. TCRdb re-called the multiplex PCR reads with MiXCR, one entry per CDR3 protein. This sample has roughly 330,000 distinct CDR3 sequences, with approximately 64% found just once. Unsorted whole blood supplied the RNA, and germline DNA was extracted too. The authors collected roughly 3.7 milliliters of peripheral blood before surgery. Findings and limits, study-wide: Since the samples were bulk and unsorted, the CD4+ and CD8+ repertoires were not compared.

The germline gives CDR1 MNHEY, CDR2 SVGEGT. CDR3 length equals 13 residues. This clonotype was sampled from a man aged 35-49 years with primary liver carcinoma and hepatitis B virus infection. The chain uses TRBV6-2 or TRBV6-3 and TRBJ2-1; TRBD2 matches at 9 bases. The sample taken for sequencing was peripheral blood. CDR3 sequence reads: CASRELAGGEHFF. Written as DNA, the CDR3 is TGTGCCAGCAGGGAACTAGCGGGTGGTGAGCACTTCTTT.